The 15 T cell receptor beta chains reported below all come from one sample, sequenced in a study of blood T cells in healthy people across ages. The use of a sample-barcoded 5' primer and a J-beta primer mix characterized a second PCR of roughly 6 to 12 cycles. From the 5' RACE reads, TCRdb called clonotypes with MiXCR, one entry per CDR3 protein. The sample holds about 2 million distinct CDR3 sequences, around half seen once. Specimen: blood. The origin of the receptors is a woman between 40 and 50 years old in good health.

This clonotype was counted only a few times. The genes are TRBV10-3 and TRBJ2-4, with D hard to call. The CDR3 has 13 amino acids. V lost 6 bases and J 8 bases, leaving 14 bases between the germline ends. Germline V gives CDR1 ENHRY, CDR2 SYGVKD. CDR3: CAISRDTSHIQYF. The CDR3 coding sequence is TGTGCCATCAGCAGAGACACAAGTCACATTCAGTACTTC.

This chain joins TRBV12-3 or TRBV12-4 and TRBJ2-3, with unresolved D. V dropped 6 bases and J dropped 5 bases, with 12 bases sitting between them. The CDR3 contains 13 residues. CDR3 in amino acids: CASSLSFVDTQYF. The CDR3 bases are TGTGCCAGCAGCCTCTCCTTTGTAGATACGCAGTATTTT.

In the case of this clonotype: A junction boundary mismatches the germline segment, possibly from a read error. The chain's CDR3 is CAGSVASGGSNEQFF. CDR3 DNA: TGTGCCGGCAGTGTGGCTAGCGGGGGATCCAATGAGCAGTTCTTC. This chain connects TRBV28 to TRBJ2-1; 10 bases map to TRBD2. The CDR3 is 15 residues long. The germline CDR1 and CDR2 sequences are MDHEN and SYDVKM. Together with reference TRBV28 and TRBJ2-1, the CDR3 gives the full variable domain: DVKVTQSSRYLVKRTGEKVFLECVQDMDHENMFWYRQDPGLGLRLIYFSYDVKMKEKGDIPEGYSVSREKKERFSLILESASTNQTSMYLCAGSVASGGSNEQFFGPGTRLTVL.

CDR3 bases: TGCGCCAGCAGCCGTCAGGGGGAGGGGTATGGCTACACCTTC. Translating it yields CASSRQGEGYGYTF. The rearrangement uses TRBV4-3 and TRBJ1-2, with 7 nucleotides matching TRBD1. The V and J ends lost 4 bases and 5 bases, in that order; junction bases with no gene match: 7. The V gene's germline CDR1 is LGHNA and CDR2 YSLEER. This CDR3 is 14 amino acids long.

There are a few counts of this clonotype. The chain uses TRBV2 and TRBJ2-1; D unclear. Germline V gene data show CDR1 as SNHLY and CDR2 as FYNNEI. Deletions cut 5 bases from V and 0 bases from J, with 17 bases between. The CDR3 consists of 17 residues. CDR3 amino acids: CASSLRPVGSSYNEQFF. The CDR3 nucleotides read TGTGCCAGCAGTCTCCGGCCCGTGGGTAGCTCCTACAATGAGCAGTTCTTC.

This clonotype was seen a few times. The junction departs from the called germline gene at one end, perhaps through a read error. V is TRBV9 and J is TRBJ1-2; D gene unclear. CDR3 length: 13 amino acids. Germline V CDR1 and CDR2: SGDLS, YYNGEE. The CDR3 bases are TGTGCCGGCAGCGTAAAGGAAGGCTATGGCTACACCTTC. Translating gives CAGSVKEGYGYTF.

Note on this clonotype: The junction differs from germline at one of its ends, possibly a read error. In nucleotides, the CDR3 is TGTGCCAGCAGGCCATCGGGGACAGGCTCCCACGAGCAGTACTTC. It yields the protein CASRPSGTGSHEQYF. The chain couples TRBV5-6 to TRBJ2-4; 8 bases are a match to TRBD1. The J call is in doubt because the DNA end fits TRBJ2-7 better. The germline V gene encodes CDR1 SGHDT and CDR2 YYEEEE. This CDR3 contains 15 residues.

The chain combines TRBV7-9 with TRBJ1-4, with unresolved D. Germline loops: CDR1 SEHNR, CDR2 FQNEAQ (reference sequence). V was trimmed by 3 bases and J by 6 bases, leaving 14 bases between them. The CDR3 has 15 residues. CDR3 nucleotide sequence: TGTGCCAGCAGCTTTGAAAGCGGTAGATATGAAAAACTGTTTTTT. Amino acid sequence: CASSFESGRYEKLFF.

This sequence joins TRBV5-1 and TRBJ2-4, with D possibly TRBD2 on 5 matching bases. V shed 6 bases and J shed 2 bases, with 18 bases lying between them. Germline V gene sequence: CDR1 SGHRS, CDR2 YFSETQ. The CDR3 length is 16 residues. The CDR3 nucleotides are TGCGCCAGCACCAACCCGGGATATCAACCCAAAAACATTCAGTACTTC. It translates to CASTNPGYQPKNIQYF.

The chain couples TRBV20-1 to TRBJ1-5, with no clear D. Trimming shortened V by 4 bases and J by 3 bases, and 13 bases separated the two germline ends. CDR3 length equals 14 residues. Germline-derived CDR1 and CDR2 are DFQATT and SNEGSKA (reference sequence). Here the CDR3 DNA reads TGCAGTGCTACGTCCAGGAGACTCAATCAGCCCCAGCATTTT. It is translated as CSATSRRLNQPQHF.

V gene TRBV6-5 combines with J gene TRBJ2-7; no reliable D call. Per germline, CDR1 MNHEY and CDR2 SVGAGI. This CDR3 has 15 residues. V lost 0 bases and J 12 bases, leaving 21 bases between the germline ends. Here the CDR3 reads CASSYSESYVAGLYF. CDR3 nucleotides: TGTGCCAGCAGTTACTCGGAAAGTTATGTAGCTGGGCTGTACTTC.

This chain joins TRBV6-1 and TRBJ2-5; 8 positions agree with TRBD2. This CDR3 is built from 17 residues. V dropped 5 bases and J dropped 2; count of bases not matched to a gene: 13. CDR1 and CDR2 from the germline V gene are MNHNS and SASEGT. The chain's CDR3 is CASSPSGPYDQQETQYF. The CDR3 bases are TGTGCCAGCAGTCCTAGCGGGCCATACGACCAACAAGAGACCCAGTACTTC.

In this sample, this clonotype turned up a few times. The J gene is TRBJ2-6, the V gene TRBV5-5; weak D call: TRBD1 (6 bases). The germline V gene encodes CDR1 SGHKS and CDR2 YYEKEE (reference sequence). The ends were cut back, 0 bases at V and 8 bases at J, with 12 bases in the middle. This CDR3 has 15 amino acids. The CDR3 sequence is CASSLVAGVSNVLTF. Written as DNA, the CDR3 is TGTGCCAGCAGCTTGGTAGCAGGGGTATCCAACGTCCTGACTTTC.

In its sample, this clonotype was seen a few times. The chain is built from TRBV4-3 and TRBJ1-6, with D tentatively TRBD1 (6 bases). V was cut by 1 base and J by 12 bases, with 10 bases left in between. Germline lookup yields CDR1 LGHNA and CDR2 YSLEER. The CDR3 is 13 amino acids. This CDR3 reads CASSQGLGGPLHF. In DNA form, the CDR3 reads TGCGCCAGCAGCCAAGGCTTAGGGGGACCCCTCCACTTT.

This clonotype was detected only once. CDR3 region: CSGLSGASYNEQFF. The CDR3, as DNA: TGCAGTGGCCTTAGCGGGGCCTCCTACAATGAGCAGTTCTTC. The genes are TRBV20-1 and TRBJ2-1; 8 bases match TRBD2. Germline V lookup: CDR1 DFQATT, CDR2 SNEGSKA (reference sequence). The length of the CDR3 is 14 residues. Trimming removed 7 bases from V and 0 bases from J; junction bases left unmatched: 5.